The clone carrying this TCR beta chain appeared many times. Other DNA sequences in this sample translate to the same CDR3. The CDR3 totals 13 residues. Trimming stripped 0 bases from V and 4 bases from J, with 6 bases between. The germline V gene encodes CDR1 SEHNR and CDR2 FQNEAQ (reference sequence). TCRdb keeps only in-frame clones here, not all; method: immunoSEQ multiplex PCR. The sample yields around 100,000 clones, more than 65% seen once. The sample comes from a study of blood T cell repertoires in COVID-19. On the study more broadly: Sources were T cells, B-cell-depleted T cells, or PBMCs; the material itself was cDNA or gDNA.

The sample taken for sequencing was peripheral blood. This receptor was obtained from a man aged 70-80 years with active or convalescent COVID-19. The chain is built from TRBV7-9 and TRBJ1-2, with D maybe TRBD1 (5 bases). The CDR3 sequence: CASSLAGGYGYTF. Written as DNA, the CDR3 is TGTGCCAGCAGCTTAGCCGGGGGCTATGGCTACACCTTC.